The 21 T cell receptor beta chains given below trace back to one sample, sequenced in a study of chemoradiotherapy in HPV16-positive cancers. Sequencing was performed with immunoSEQ multiplex PCR; in TCRdb, only in-frame clones are kept and a portion is missing. The data show 5,500 to 8,000 clones, with under 80% seen just once and more than 15% held by the top ten. The biological material was taken from a patient who underwent chemoradiotherapy. These receptors were obtained from a human donor with HPV-associated anogenital cancer.

A note on this clone: The junction does not match germline at one end; this may be a read error. This chain links TRBV25-1 with TRBJ2-6; TRBD1 matches 11 bases. Per germline, CDR1 MGHDK and CDR2 SYGVNS. The CDR3 totals 17 residues. CDR3 bases: TGTGCCGGCAGTGGACAGGGGGCGTCCTCTTCGGCCAACGTCCTGACTTTC. It specifies CAGSGQGASSSANVLTF.

The sample holds a few counts of this clone. The gene calls are TRBV30 and TRBJ1-1, with D perhaps matching TRBD1 (5 bases). CDR1 and CDR2 (germline): GTSNPN, SVGIG (reference sequence). V was trimmed by 4 bases and J by 0 bases, leaving 6 bases between them. The CDR3 sequence is 12 residues long. In nucleotides, the CDR3 is TGTGCCTGGACAGGGCTGAACACTGAAGCTTTCTTT. Its protein product is CAWTGLNTEAFF.

Notes on this clone: An end of the junction differs from the germline gene, which may be a read error. The chain employs TRBV28 and TRBJ1-3; D gene ambiguous. The CDR3 extends over 16 amino acids. Per germline, CDR1 MDHEN and CDR2 SYDVKM. The CDR3: CASSLYTGGSGNTIYF. Written as DNA, the CDR3 is TGTGCCAGCAGCTTATACACCGGCGGGTCTGGAAACACCATATATTTT.

The CDR3 loop reads CAISGGDSNQPQHF. CDR3 DNA: TGTGCCATCAGTGGTGGGGATAGCAATCAGCCCCAGCATTTT. This chain uses TRBV10-3 with TRBJ1-5; no reliable D call. V was pared by 4 bases and J by 0 bases, with 7 bases between. Germline V CDR1 and CDR2: ENHRY, SYGVKD. This CDR3 region has 14 residues.

This clone was seen more than once but under ten times. The gene calls are TRBV10-2 and TRBJ2-7, with no clear D. The CDR3 has 12 amino acids. Germline CDR1 and CDR2: WSHSY and SAAADI. The V end lost 5 bases, the J end lost 2 bases, and 7 bases lay between the germline ends. The CDR3 DNA follows: TGCGCCAGCAGTCAGGCAGCCTACGAGCAGTACTTC. Amino acid sequence: CASSQAAYEQYF.

The chain links TRBV27 to TRBJ2-7, with D perhaps TRBD2 (5 bases). Trimming stripped 2 bases from V and 3 bases from J, with 11 bases between. Germline V CDR1 and CDR2: MNHEY, SMNVEV (reference sequence). The CDR3 is made up of 14 amino acids. CDR3 in amino acids: CASSLIPAGYEQYF. In DNA, the CDR3 is TGTGCCAGCAGTTTAATCCCGGCGGGCTACGAGCAGTACTTC.

This CDR3 reads CASHPGQWDYGYTF. The CDR3 nucleotides are TGCGCCAGCCACCCGGGCCAATGGGACTATGGCTACACCTTC. The J gene is TRBJ1-2, the V gene TRBV5-1, with no clear D. The CDR3 spans 14 residues. V was pared by 7 bases and J by 3 bases, with 16 bases between. The V gene's germline CDR1 is SGHRS and CDR2 YFSETQ.

This chain connects TRBV11-3 to TRBJ2-1; no reliable D call. The CDR3 consists of 14 residues. The germline V gene has CDR1 SGHNT and CDR2 YENEEA. Trimming shortened V by 0 bases and J by 0 bases, and 3 bases separated the two germline ends. For the CDR3, the DNA is TGTGCCAGCAGCTTAGACAGCTCCTACAATGAGCAGTTCTTC. This gives the protein CASSLDSSYNEQFF.

The genes are TRBV6-1 and TRBJ1-1; TRBD1 is a possible D gene (6 bases). Per the germline V gene, CDR1 is MNHNS and CDR2 is SASEGT. CDR3 length: 14 residues. The V and J ends lost 5 bases and 2 bases respectively, with 12 bases between them. CDR3 nucleotides: TGTGCCAGCAGTCGGACAGCCAGTAACACTGAAGCTTTCTTT. Its translation: CASSRTASNTEAFF.

Details on this clone: Other DNA sequences of this sample code for an identical CDR3. V and J are TRBV7-2 and TRBJ1-4; no clear D. The germline CDR1 and CDR2 sequences are SGHTA and FQGNSA. Trimming pared 1 base from V and 1 base from J, leaving 1 base between. CDR3 length: 13 amino acids. CDR3 in amino acids: CASSLGTNEKLFF. The DNA for the CDR3 is TGTGCCAGCAGCTTAGGAACTAATGAAAAACTGTTTTTT. The whole variable domain, filled in from reference TRBV7-2 and TRBJ1-4, reads GAGVSQSPSNKVTEKGKDVELRCDPISGHTALYWYRQSLGQGLEFLIYFQGNSAPDKSGLPSDRFSAERTGGSVSTLTIQRTQQEDSAVYLCASSLGTNEKLFFGSGTQLSVL.

This clone has a handful of counts. The chain is built from TRBV7-9 and TRBJ2-3; D is unclear. V was clipped by 4 bases and J by 0 bases, with 8 bases between them. CDR1 SEHNR and CDR2 FQNEAQ come from the germline V gene (reference sequence). This CDR3 is 14 amino acids long. The CDR3 is CASSSWASTDTQYF. The CDR3 DNA reads as TGTGCCAGCAGCTCGTGGGCTAGCACAGATACGCAGTATTTT.

The chain uses TRBV6-6 and TRBJ2-5; D ambiguous. The DNA end is more similar to TRBJ2-7, so the J call may be wrong. This CDR3 has 14 residues. In germline, CDR1 is MNHNY, CDR2 SVGAGI (reference sequence). CDR3 loop: CASSYLPGLYEQYF. CDR3 sequence (DNA): TGTGCCAGCAGTTACCTCCCTGGTCTCTACGAGCAGTACTTC.

The chain couples TRBV7-9 to TRBJ2-1, with D maybe TRBD2 (7 bases). This CDR3 is built from 15 residues. CDR1 SEHNR and CDR2 FQNEAQ come from the germline V gene (reference sequence). The germline V and J ends were trimmed by 1 base and 8 bases, with 15 bases remaining between them. CDR3 residues: CASSLEGGYGDEQFF. DNA of the CDR3: TGTGCCAGCAGCTTAGAGGGGGGGTATGGAGATGAGCAGTTCTTC.

The V gene is TRBV4-1, the J gene TRBJ2-3; TRBD2 aligns across 12 bases. CDR1 and CDR2 from the germline V gene are MGHRA and YSYEKL. This CDR3 region has 18 residues. J was trimmed by 2 bases and V by 0 bases; bases with no gene match: 6. CDR3 bases: TGCGCCAGCAGCCAAGAGGGTGCTAGCGGGGGGGTCACAGATACGCAGTATTTT. It is translated as CASSQEGASGGVTDTQYF.

The chain links TRBV11-2 to TRBJ1-1; TRBD1 matches 7 bases. This CDR3 contains 13 residues. The V gene end was trimmed by 3 bases and the J gene end by 8 bases; junction bases not matched to a gene: 6. Germline V lookup: CDR1 SGHAT, CDR2 FQNNGV. CDR3 amino acids: CASSFSGQSEAFF. CDR3 coding DNA: TGTGCCAGCAGCTTTTCGGGACAGTCGGAAGCTTTCTTT.

Written as DNA, the CDR3 is TGTGCCAGCTCACCAGCCGAGTGGAATAATGAAAAACTGTTTTTT. It specifies CASSPAEWNNEKLFF. The V and J genes are TRBV18 and TRBJ1-4; no clear D. Germline V gene sequence: CDR1 KGHSH, CDR2 LQKENI. CDR3 length: 15 amino acids. V was clipped by 2 bases and J by 4 bases, with 11 bases between them.

The chain joins TRBV6-5 to TRBJ1-4; unclear D gene. CDR3 size: 13 residues. Trimming took off 6 bases at V and 2 bases at J, with 7 bases between the two ends. Looked up from germline, CDR1 is MNHEY and CDR2 is SVGAGI. The CDR3 spells CASRKVTNEKLFF. The DNA for the CDR3 is TGTGCCAGCAGGAAGGTTACTAATGAAAAACTGTTTTTT.

This chain joins TRBV5-1 and TRBJ1-1; possibly TRBD1 for D (5 bases). The CDR3 is 13 residues long. The germline V and J ends were trimmed by 6 bases and 0 bases, with 9 bases remaining between them. CDR1 and CDR2 (germline): SGHRS, YFSETQ. CDR3 in amino acids: CASTWGVNTEAFF. CDR3 nucleotide sequence: TGCGCCAGCACCTGGGGGGTGAACACTGAAGCTTTCTTT.

This clone was counted a few times. The chain uses TRBV11-3 and TRBJ2-1; a possible D gene is TRBD2 (6 bases). The CDR3 contains 12 residues. Germline CDR1 is SGHNT and CDR2 is YENEEA. The ends were cut back, 5 bases at V and 10 bases at J, with 12 bases in the middle. The CDR3 region is CASSQGGVEQFF. CDR3 bases: TGTGCCAGCAGCCAAGGAGGGGTCGAGCAGTTCTTC.

The chain links TRBV2 to TRBJ1-1; no clear D. Trimming cost V 6 bases and J 1 base, with 6 bases left between them. Germline values: CDR1 SNHLY, CDR2 FYNNEI. The CDR3 has 12 amino acids. The CDR3 DNA sequence: TGTGCCAGCAGCGTCGGGAACACTGAAGCTTTCTTT. Residues: CASSVGNTEAFF.

This clone appeared a single time. V and J are TRBV7-9 and TRBJ1-5; tentative D call: TRBD1 (6 bases). The germline V gene has CDR1 SEHNR and CDR2 FQNEAQ (reference sequence). This CDR3 is built from 17 residues. V lost 1 base to trimming and J lost 7 bases, with 20 bases between them. CDR3 protein: CASSLGPRARGGQPQHF. CDR3 nucleotide sequence: TGTGCCAGCAGCTTAGGCCCCCGGGCCCGAGGGGGACAGCCCCAGCATTTT.